This T cell receptor beta chain was observed in a study of Ad26.COV2.S vaccination and SARS-CoV-2 variants. Treatment defined: roughly 20 received Ad26.COV2.S at low or high dose, single or two shots; roughly five received placebo; per-sample allocation not given. Sampling was done on day 63 after the first vaccine or placebo injection. In the vaccine, an Ad26 vector expressed the SARS-CoV-2 spike of the Wuhan strain. Per germline, CDR1 MNHEY and CDR2 SVGAGI. Trimming pared 7 bases from V and 0 bases from J, leaving 15 bases between. The CDR3 extends over 15 amino acids. Assay used: immunoSEQ multiplex PCR; TCRdb lists only in-frame clones, some missing. This table holds 300,000 to 350,000 clones, approximately 87% found once.

V and J are TRBV6-5 and TRBJ1-1; D is undetermined. The sequence came from a person aged 18 to 59 who received the Ad26.COV2.S COVID-19 vaccine or a placebo. Sequenced material: peripheral blood, taken in a trial of Ad26.COV2.S vaccine versus placebo. The CDR3 DNA sequence: TGTGCCAGCATTCCAAGAGAAGAAATGAACACTGAAGCTTTCTTT. Residues: CASIPREEMNTEAFF.